This TCR beta chain is drawn from a study of shared clonotypes between healthy human individuals. The repertoire was sequenced with immunoSEQ multiplex PCR; TCRdb's copy has only in-frame clones and lacks some. This table holds 2 million to 2.5 million clones, 90% to 96% found once. The length of the CDR3 is 15 residues. Looked up from germline, CDR1 is LNHDA and CDR2 is SQIVND (reference sequence). With 3 bases removed from V and 4 bases from J, the gap between germline ends came to 13 bases. The receptor was derived from a young man in good health. The sequenced material came from naive CD4+ T cells sorted from blood. Subset reported: CD45RA+ positively selected. J is TRBJ2-1 and V is TRBV19; possible D gene TRBD2, 5 bases. CDR3 in amino acids: CASSMLRALYNEQFF. CDR3 bases: TGTGCCAGTAGTATGTTGCGGGCTTTATACAATGAGCAGTTCTTC.